Shown below are 26 T cell receptor beta chains from a single sample sequenced in a study of PD-1 blockade in classical Hodgkin lymphoma (TCRdb year 2020). The library was built by means of the immunoSEQ multiplex PCR assay. The source is immuneACCESS, and TCRdb retained only in-frame sequences with V and J called. Part of the clones is not carried over; for the studies checked, unresolved V genes explain less than half of this, and the remainder is unexplained. The sample yields 35,000 to 45,000 clones; around two thirds were counted once. Jointly, the top ten make up roughly 3% of the sample. The label giving this sample's time point can be read as: cycle 1 day 1 (C1D1), immediately before nivolumab initiation. Every trial patient had relapsed following autologous stem cell transplantation, and prior brentuximab vedotin exposure was what differed among cohorts A, B and C. This specimen was peripheral blood mononuclear cells (PBMCs), taken at baseline. These TCRs come from a human donor with classical Hodgkin lymphoma.

The genes are TRBV11-2 and TRBJ2-1; TRBD2 matches 9 bases. V trimming: 1 base; J trimming: 7 bases; junction bases outside the gene matches: 5. CDR1 and CDR2 from the germline V gene are SGHAT and FQNNGV. The CDR3 is 15 residues long. This CDR3 is CASSLASGVRNEQFF. As DNA, the CDR3 is TGTGCCAGCAGCTTAGCTAGCGGGGTCCGGAATGAGCAGTTCTTC. The whole variable domain, filled in from reference TRBV11-2 and TRBJ2-1, reads EAGVAQSPRYKIIEKRQSVAFWCNPISGHATLYWYQQILGQGPKLLIQFQNNGVVDDSQLPKDRFSAERLKGVDSTLKIQPAKLEDSAVYLCASSLASGVRNEQFFGPGTRLTVL.

The V gene is TRBV2, the J gene TRBJ1-2; possibly TRBD1 for D (5 bases). V lost 4 bases, J lost 2 bases, and 11 bases lay in between. CDR1 SNHLY and CDR2 FYNNEI come from the germline V gene. The CDR3 runs to 14 residues. CDR3 region: CASSAPRANYGYTF. The CDR3 nucleotides are TGTGCCAGCAGTGCCCCCAGGGCCAACTATGGCTACACCTTC.

In its sample, this clone was seen once. V is TRBV28 and J is TRBJ1-4; no clear D gene. This CDR3 contains 14 residues. V was shortened by 5 bases and J by 0 bases, with 7 bases between the two germline ends. Germline CDR1 is MDHEN and CDR2 is SYDVKM. The CDR3: CASSIRATNEKLFF. CDR3 bases: TGTGCCAGCAGTATACGAGCAACTAATGAAAAACTGTTTTTT.

The rearrangement joins TRBV5-6 to TRBJ1-1; 9 nucleotides match TRBD1. The ends lost 3 bases at V and 4 bases at J; junction bases unmatched: 7. Germline CDR1 reads SGHDT; CDR2 reads YYEEEE. There are 15 residues in the CDR3. The DNA of the CDR3 is TGTGCCAGCAGCTGGACCGTGGACAGGGGCACTGAAGCTTTCTTT. Translated, it gives CASSWTVDRGTEAFF.

There are a few counts of this clone. The V call is TRBV7-9, the J call TRBJ2-7; 12 bases agree with TRBD2. Germline trimming cut 5 bases from V and 3 bases from J; bases unmatched to any gene: 17. The CDR3 length is 19 residues. Germline V gene sequence: CDR1 SEHNR, CDR2 FQNEAQ (reference sequence). The DNA for the CDR3 is TGTGCCAGCAGCCCGGCGGGACAGCGGACTAGCGGGAACGTCTACGAGCAGTACTTC. Protein product: CASSPAGQRTSGNVYEQYF.

V usage is TRBV9 and J usage is TRBJ2-2, with a weak D call TRBD2 (5 bases). CDR1 and CDR2 (germline): SGDLS, YYNGEE. Trimming removed 4 bases at V and 5 bases at J, with 12 bases between. This CDR3 comprises 14 residues. The CDR3 sequence: CASSPRTGTGELFF. The DNA for the CDR3 is TGTGCCAGCAGCCCCCGCACGGGGACCGGGGAGCTGTTTTTT.

The V and J genes are TRBV28 and TRBJ2-3; no clear D gene. V was clipped by 6 bases and J by 2 bases, with 15 bases between them. The CDR3 spans 15 residues. Germline CDR1 MDHEN, CDR2 SYDVKM. CDR3 nucleotides: TGTGCCAGCAGATCAGTCGTGGACCACACAGATACGCAGTATTTT. Amino acid sequence: CASRSVVDHTDTQYF.

This clone was detected once. The V gene is TRBV6-6, the J gene TRBJ2-3; no clear D. The germline gives CDR1 MNHNY, CDR2 SVGAGI (reference sequence). Trimming pared 5 bases from V and 3 bases from J, leaving 9 bases between. The CDR3 totals 13 residues. Here the CDR3 DNA reads TGTGCCAGCAGTGGAGTTTCGACAGATACGCAGTATTTT. Its translation: CASSGVSTDTQYF.

The chain links TRBV2 to TRBJ2-3; either TRBD1 or TRBD2 may supply D (6 bases each). Germline assignment: CDR1 SNHLY and CDR2 FYNNEI. Between the trimmed V and J ends, which lost 1 base and 4 bases, there was a span of 15 bases. The CDR3 covers 16 residues. This CDR3 is CASSEDRGPGADTQYF. The CDR3 DNA reads TGTGCCAGCAGTGAAGATCGGGGGCCGGGAGCAGATACGCAGTATTTT.

The rearrangement links TRBV19 to TRBJ1-4, with 10 positions matching TRBD1. The J segment lost 10 bases and the V segment lost 10 bases, leaving 6 bases of the junction unmatched. The CDR3 covers 12 residues. Germline V gene lookup returns CDR1 LNHDA and CDR2 SQIVND (reference sequence). The CDR3 loop reads CATGQGEGKLFF. The CDR3 DNA follows: TGTGCCACCGGACAGGGGGAGGGAAAACTGTTTTTT.

This rearrangement joins TRBV30 to TRBJ2-1; 10 bases are shared with TRBD2. Germline values: CDR1 GTSNPN, CDR2 SVGIG (reference sequence). Unmatched junction bases numbered 9, after V lost 4 bases and J lost 9 bases. This CDR3 spans 14 amino acids. CDR3 nucleotides: TGTGCCTGGAAACCGGGACTAGCGTCTGGTGAGCAGTTCTTC. It yields the protein CAWKPGLASGEQFF.

This clone occurred a few times. The rearrangement uses TRBV9 and TRBJ2-1; D remains unclear. Germline CDR1 and CDR2: SGDLS and YYNGEE. This CDR3 is 13 amino acids long. V was shortened by 0 bases and J by 4 bases, with 5 bases between the two germline ends. Here the CDR3 reads CASSVARYNEQFF. The CDR3 nucleotides are TGTGCCAGCAGCGTAGCAAGGTACAATGAGCAGTTCTTC.

This clone has just one count. The CDR3 sequence is CASSVVASGIHEQYF. DNA of the CDR3: TGTGCCAGCAGCGTAGTCGCTAGCGGGATCCACGAGCAGTACTTC. The V gene is TRBV9, the J gene TRBJ2-7; 9 nucleotides agree with TRBD2. Germline CDR1 is SGDLS and CDR2 is YYNGEE. Losses at the gene ends were 0 bases for V and 5 bases for J; bases not matched to a gene: 6. CDR3 length equals 15 residues.

V and J are TRBV4-1 and TRBJ2-7; D perhaps matches TRBD1 (6 bases). The germline V gene encodes CDR1 MGHRA and CDR2 YSYEKL. V dropped 3 bases and J dropped 0 bases, with 12 bases sitting between them. The CDR3 sequence is 15 residues long. The CDR3 region has the DNA TGCGCCAGCAGCCAGTTTTCGGACAGCTCCTACGAGCAGTACTTC. This gives the protein CASSQFSDSSYEQYF.

V usage is TRBV9 and J usage is TRBJ2-2; 16 bases map to TRBD2. Trimming at V came to 2 bases and at J to 4 bases, leaving 5 bases not matched to a gene. CDR1 and CDR2 from the germline V gene are SGDLS and YYNGEE. The CDR3 covers 18 residues. The chain's CDR3 is CASSVGTSGGAGTGELFF. CDR3 DNA: TGTGCCAGCAGCGTCGGGACTAGCGGGGGGGCAGGCACCGGGGAGCTGTTTTTT.

The J gene is TRBJ2-5, the V gene TRBV27; 9 bases align to TRBD2. This CDR3 is built from 15 residues. Looked up from germline, CDR1 is MNHEY and CDR2 is SMNVEV (reference sequence). J was trimmed by 5 bases and V by 0 bases; bases with no gene match: 4. The CDR3 DNA sequence: TGTGCCAGCAGTTTATCTAGCGGGAGAGTTGAGACCCAGTACTTC. As protein: CASSLSSGRVETQYF.

The chain employs TRBV28 and TRBJ1-1; TRBD1 is a possible D gene (5 bases). Trimming cost V 4 bases and J 6 bases, with 21 bases left between them. CDR1 is MDHEN and CDR2 is SYDVKM in the germline V gene. The CDR3 consists of 16 residues. The DNA for the CDR3 is TGTGCCAGCAGTTCCGCCGGGAGGGGCGGAGTCGCTGAAGCTTTCTTT. Protein: CASSSAGRGGVAEAFF.

This chain links TRBV6-5 with TRBJ2-3; 10 positions match TRBD2. CDR1 and CDR2 (germline): MNHEY, SVGAGI. CDR3 length: 16 amino acids. V lost 0 bases, J lost 6 bases, and 6 bases stayed unmatched. DNA of the CDR3: TGTGCCAGCAGTTACTCGCCGGGACTAGCGTTCGATACGCAGTATTTT. Translating gives CASSYSPGLAFDTQYF.

The chain combines TRBV19 with TRBJ2-7; 7 positions match TRBD2. This CDR3 has 13 amino acids. V shed 4 bases and J 6 bases; nucleotides not matched to a gene: 6. Germline CDR1 and CDR2: LNHDA and SQIVND (reference sequence). DNA of the CDR3: TGTGCCAGTAGTACCGGCGGGGGTGGCGAGCAGTACTTC. Amino acids: CASSTGGGGEQYF.

This clone was detected only once. CDR3 coding DNA: TGTGCCTGGATTTCTGACTCTGGAAACACCATATATTTT. Translated, it gives CAWISDSGNTIYF. V gene TRBV30 combines with J gene TRBJ1-3, with D uncertain. Per the germline V gene, CDR1 is GTSNPN and CDR2 is SVGIG (reference sequence). The CDR3 runs 13 residues. Trimming cost V 4 bases and J 0 bases, with 7 bases left between them. Full variable domain (remainder filled in from reference TRBV30 and TRBJ1-3): SQTIHQWPATLVQPVGSPLSLECTVEGTSNPNLYWYRQAAGRGLQLLFYSVGIGQISSEVPQNLSASRPQDRQFILSSKKLLLSDSGFYLCAWISDSGNTIYFGEGSWLTVV.

The chain is built from TRBV12-5 and TRBJ2-1; 14 nucleotides match TRBD2. The CDR3 contains 17 residues. With V trimmed by 5 bases and J by 4 bases, 7 bases remained unmatched. Germline V gives CDR1 LGHNT, CDR2 FRNRAP. This chain's CDR3 is CASGLRLAGGIYNEQFF. In DNA, the CDR3 is TGTGCTAGTGGTCTACGACTAGCGGGAGGGATTTACAATGAGCAGTTCTTC.

This rearrangement joins TRBV9 to TRBJ2-7, with 7 positions matching TRBD1. V dropped 0 bases and J dropped 4; count of bases not matched to a gene: 4. CDR1 is SGDLS, CDR2 YYNGEE, per germline. The CDR3 has 14 amino acids. CDR3 DNA: TGTGCCAGCAGCGTAGGCCAACAGGGGTACGAGCAGTACTTC. Protein sequence: CASSVGQQGYEQYF.

The rearrangement uses TRBV7-6 and TRBJ2-6; 8 nucleotides match TRBD2. The CDR3 loop spans 15 amino acids. Per the germline V gene, CDR1 is SGHVS and CDR2 is FNYEAQ. V shed 1 base, J shed 9 bases, and the junction held 5 bases outside the gene matches. The CDR3 DNA sequence: TGTGCCAGCAGCTTAGGAGCGGGGGCCTACAACGTCCTGACTTTC. It codes for CASSLGAGAYNVLTF.

The chain recombines TRBV7-2 with TRBJ2-1; D may be TRBD2 (6 bases). Germline CDR1 is SGHTA and CDR2 is FQGNSA. The CDR3 covers 14 residues. V was pared by 0 bases and J by 3 bases, with 6 bases between. CDR3 protein: CASSLAGGYNEQFF. The CDR3 bases are TGTGCCAGCAGCTTAGCGGGGGGCTACAATGAGCAGTTCTTC.

The chain carries TRBV28 and TRBJ1-2; D unclear. Deletions cut 3 bases from V and 4 bases from J, with 3 bases between. Germline V CDR1 and CDR2: MDHEN, SYDVKM. The length of the CDR3 is 11 residues. CDR3 sequence: CASSFVYGYTF. CDR3 sequence (DNA): TGTGCCAGCAGTTTCGTCTATGGCTACACCTTC.

This clone has just a few counts. The chain links TRBV11-1 to TRBJ1-1; D not certain. Trimming pared 8 bases from V and 0 bases from J, leaving 10 bases between. The CDR3 is 13 residues long. Looked up from germline, CDR1 is SGHAT and CDR2 is FQDESV (reference sequence). DNA for the CDR3: TGTGCCAGCGAGGGCACCCTGAACACTGAAGCTTTCTTT. Its translation: CASEGTLNTEAFF.